This TCR beta chain is drawn from a study of beta chain features in type 1 diabetes. What was sequenced were expressed TCRB transcripts, since all of the isolated RNA had been reverse transcribed. TCRdb's copy holds only in-frame clones and misses some; the assay was immunoSEQ multiplex PCR. The sample lists about 260,000 clones; around 21% were seen once. A remark on this clone: Antigen unknown. Within the sample, other DNA sequences also encode this same CDR3.

General study findings and limits: The study found fewer insertions and more deletions at VDJ junctions in type 1 diabetes patients. For Type 1 diabetes patients, all four CD4+ subsets carried TCRB CDR3s that were moderately but significantly shorter.

Each sorted fraction was over 95% pure. The clonotype comes from a woman aged 40 to 50 with type 1 diabetes. Sequences were obtained from naive CD4+ T cells from blood.

The chain's CDR3 is CASSLDSYGYTF. The CDR3 nucleotides are TGTGCCAGCAGTTTGGACAGCTATGGCTACACCTTC. This rearrangement joins TRBV28 to TRBJ1-2, with TRBD1 as a possible D gene (6 bases). The CDR3 is 12 residues long. V shed 3 bases and J shed 4 bases, with 6 bases lying between them. Germline-derived CDR1 and CDR2 are MDHEN and SYDVKM.